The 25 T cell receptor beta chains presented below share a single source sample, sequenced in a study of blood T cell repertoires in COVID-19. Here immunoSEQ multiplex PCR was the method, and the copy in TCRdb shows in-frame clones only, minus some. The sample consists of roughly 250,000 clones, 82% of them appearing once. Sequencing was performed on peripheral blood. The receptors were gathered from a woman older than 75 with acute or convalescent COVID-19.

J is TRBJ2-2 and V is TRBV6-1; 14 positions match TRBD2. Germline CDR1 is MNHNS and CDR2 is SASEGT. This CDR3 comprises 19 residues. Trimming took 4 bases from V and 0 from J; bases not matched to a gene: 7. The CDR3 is CASSGRLAGGPANTGELFF. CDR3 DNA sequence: TGTGCCAGCAGTGGACGACTAGCGGGAGGGCCGGCGAACACCGGGGAGCTGTTTTTT.

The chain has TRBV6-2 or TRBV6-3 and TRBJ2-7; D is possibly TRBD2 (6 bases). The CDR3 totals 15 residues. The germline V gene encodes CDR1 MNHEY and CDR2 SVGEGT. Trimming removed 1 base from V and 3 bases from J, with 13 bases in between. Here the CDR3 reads CASSYLEGPFYEQYF. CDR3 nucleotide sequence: TGTGCCAGCAGTTACTTGGAGGGACCCTTCTACGAGCAGTACTTC.

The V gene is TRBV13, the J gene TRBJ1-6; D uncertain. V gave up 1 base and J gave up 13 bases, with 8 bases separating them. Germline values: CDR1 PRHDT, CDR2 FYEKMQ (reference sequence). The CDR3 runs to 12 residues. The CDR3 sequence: CASSLDRSPLHF. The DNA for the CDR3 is TGTGCCAGCAGCTTAGACCGGAGTCCCCTCCACTTT. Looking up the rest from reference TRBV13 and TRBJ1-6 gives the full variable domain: AAGVIQSPRHLIKEKRETATLKCYPIPRHDTVYWYQQGPGQDPQFLISFYEKMQSDKGSIPDRFSAQQFSDYHSELNMSSLELGDSALYFCASSLDRSPLHFGNGTRLTVT.

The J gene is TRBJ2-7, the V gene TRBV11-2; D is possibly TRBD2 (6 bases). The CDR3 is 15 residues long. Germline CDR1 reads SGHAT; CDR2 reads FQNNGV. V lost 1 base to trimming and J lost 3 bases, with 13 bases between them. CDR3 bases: TGTGCCAGCAGCTTAGGTGCGGGGATGGACTACGAGCAGTACTTC. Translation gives CASSLGAGMDYEQYF.

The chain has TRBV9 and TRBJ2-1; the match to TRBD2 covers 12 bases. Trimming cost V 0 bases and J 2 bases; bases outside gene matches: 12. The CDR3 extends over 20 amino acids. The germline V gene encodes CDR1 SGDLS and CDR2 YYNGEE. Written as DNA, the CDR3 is TGTGCCAGCAGCGTAGGAGTTTCTAGCGGGGGGGTTGGACCCTACAATGAGCAGTTCTTC. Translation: CASSVGVSSGGVGPYNEQFF.

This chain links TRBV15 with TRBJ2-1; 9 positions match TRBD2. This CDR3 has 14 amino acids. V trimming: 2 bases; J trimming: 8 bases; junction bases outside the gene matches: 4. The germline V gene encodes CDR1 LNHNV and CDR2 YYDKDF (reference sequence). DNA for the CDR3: TGTGCCACCAGCAGACGCGGGGGGGAGTATGAGCAGTTCTTC. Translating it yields CATSRRGGEYEQFF.

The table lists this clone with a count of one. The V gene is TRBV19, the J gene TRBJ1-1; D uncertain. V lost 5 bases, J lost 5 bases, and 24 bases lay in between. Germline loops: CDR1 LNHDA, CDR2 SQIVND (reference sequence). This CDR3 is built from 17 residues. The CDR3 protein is CASSLIWGERGRTEAFF. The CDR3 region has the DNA TGTGCCAGTAGTCTTATATGGGGTGAACGAGGGCGGACTGAAGCTTTCTTT.

In DNA, the CDR3 is TGTGCCAGCAGCTCAAACTGGGACTACCGGAAGGATACGCAGTATTTT. As protein: CASSSNWDYRKDTQYF. The chain links TRBV3-1 (or the pseudogene TRBV3-2) to TRBJ2-3; 7 nucleotides match TRBD2. The CDR3 consists of 16 residues. Germline values: CDR1 LGHDT, CDR2 YNNKEL (reference sequence). Germline trimming cut 5 bases from V and 6 bases from J; bases unmatched to any gene: 14.

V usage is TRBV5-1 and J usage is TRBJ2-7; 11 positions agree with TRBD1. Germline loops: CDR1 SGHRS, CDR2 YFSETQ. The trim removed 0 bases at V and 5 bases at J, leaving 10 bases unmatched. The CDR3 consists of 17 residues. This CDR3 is CASSLEGTGGMRNEQYF. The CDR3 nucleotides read TGCGCCAGCAGCTTGGAGGGGACAGGGGGGATGCGGAACGAGCAGTACTTC.

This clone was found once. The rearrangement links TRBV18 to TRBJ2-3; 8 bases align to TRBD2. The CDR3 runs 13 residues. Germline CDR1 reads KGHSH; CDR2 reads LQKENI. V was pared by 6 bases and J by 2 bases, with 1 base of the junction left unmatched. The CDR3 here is CASSSGVTDTQYF. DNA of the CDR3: TGTGCCAGCTCTAGCGGGGTCACAGATACGCAGTATTTT.

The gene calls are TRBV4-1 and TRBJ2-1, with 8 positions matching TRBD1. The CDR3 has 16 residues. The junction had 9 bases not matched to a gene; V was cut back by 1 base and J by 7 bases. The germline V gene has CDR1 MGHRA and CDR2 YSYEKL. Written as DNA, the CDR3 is TGCGCCAGCAGCCAAGGTTCGGACAGGGTAAGGAATGAGCAGTTCTTC. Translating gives CASSQGSDRVRNEQFF.

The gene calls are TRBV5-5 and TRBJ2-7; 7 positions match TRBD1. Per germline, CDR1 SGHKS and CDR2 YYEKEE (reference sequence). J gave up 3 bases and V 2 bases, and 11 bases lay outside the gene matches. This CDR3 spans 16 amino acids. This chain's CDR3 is CASSLQGYTLFYEQYF. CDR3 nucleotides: TGTGCCAGCAGCTTACAGGGGTATACCCTCTTCTACGAGCAGTACTTC.

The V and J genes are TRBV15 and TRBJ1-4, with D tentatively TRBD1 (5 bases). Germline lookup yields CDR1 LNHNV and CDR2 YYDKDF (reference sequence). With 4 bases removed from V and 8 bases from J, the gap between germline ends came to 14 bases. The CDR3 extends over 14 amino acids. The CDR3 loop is CATSMAGLSEKLFF. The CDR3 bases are TGTGCCACCAGCATGGCAGGGCTCAGCGAAAAACTGTTTTTT.

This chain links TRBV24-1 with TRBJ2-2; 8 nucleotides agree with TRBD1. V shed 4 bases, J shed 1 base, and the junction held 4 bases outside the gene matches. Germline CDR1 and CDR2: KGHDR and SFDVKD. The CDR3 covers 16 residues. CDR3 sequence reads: CATSETGTGNTGELFF. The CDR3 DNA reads TGTGCCACCAGTGAAACCGGGACAGGGAACACCGGGGAGCTGTTTTTT.

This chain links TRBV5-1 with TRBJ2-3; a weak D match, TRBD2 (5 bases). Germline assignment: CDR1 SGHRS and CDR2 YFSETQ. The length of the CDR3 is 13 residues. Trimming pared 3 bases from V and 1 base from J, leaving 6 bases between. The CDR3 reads CASSSGGTDTQYF. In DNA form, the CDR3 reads TGCGCCAGCAGCTCCGGGGGCACAGATACGCAGTATTTT.

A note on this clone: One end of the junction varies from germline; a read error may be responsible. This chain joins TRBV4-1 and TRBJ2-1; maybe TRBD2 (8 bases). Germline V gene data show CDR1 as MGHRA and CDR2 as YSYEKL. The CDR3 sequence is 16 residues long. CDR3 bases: TGCGCCCGCAGGCGGGGGGTGGGACAGACATACAATGAGCAGTTCTTC. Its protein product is CARRRGVGQTYNEQFF.

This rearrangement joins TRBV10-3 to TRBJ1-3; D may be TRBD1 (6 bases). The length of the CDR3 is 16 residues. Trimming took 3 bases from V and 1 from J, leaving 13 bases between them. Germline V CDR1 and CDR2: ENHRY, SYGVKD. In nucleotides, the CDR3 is TGTGCCATCAGTGACCCGGGACACTATTCTGGAAACACCATATATTTT. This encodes CAISDPGHYSGNTIYF.

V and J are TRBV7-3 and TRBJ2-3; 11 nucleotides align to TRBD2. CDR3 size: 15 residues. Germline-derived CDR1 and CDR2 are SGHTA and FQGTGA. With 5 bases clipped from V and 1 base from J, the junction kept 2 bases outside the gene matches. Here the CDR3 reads CASSPTSGGTDTQYF. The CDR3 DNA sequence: TGTGCCAGCAGCCCGACTAGCGGGGGCACAGATACGCAGTATTTT. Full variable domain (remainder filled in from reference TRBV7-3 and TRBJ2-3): GAGVSQTPSNKVTEKGKYVELRCDPISGHTALYWYRQSLGQGPEFLIYFQGTGAADDSGLPNDRFFAVRPEGSVSTLKIQRTERGDSAVYLCASSPTSGGTDTQYFGPGTRLTVL.

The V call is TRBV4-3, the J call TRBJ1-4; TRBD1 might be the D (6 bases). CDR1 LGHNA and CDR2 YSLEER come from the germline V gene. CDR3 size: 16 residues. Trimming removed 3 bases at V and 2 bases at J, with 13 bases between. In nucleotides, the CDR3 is TGCGCCAGCAGCCAGGCAGGGGTTGGCACTAATGAAAAACTGTTTTTT. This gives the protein CASSQAGVGTNEKLFF.

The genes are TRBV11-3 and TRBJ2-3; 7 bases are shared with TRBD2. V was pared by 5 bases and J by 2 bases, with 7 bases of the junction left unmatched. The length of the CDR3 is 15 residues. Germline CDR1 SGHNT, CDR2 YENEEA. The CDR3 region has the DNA TGTGCCAGCAGCCCAAGGAGCGGGGCCACAGATACGCAGTATTTT. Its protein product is CASSPRSGATDTQYF.

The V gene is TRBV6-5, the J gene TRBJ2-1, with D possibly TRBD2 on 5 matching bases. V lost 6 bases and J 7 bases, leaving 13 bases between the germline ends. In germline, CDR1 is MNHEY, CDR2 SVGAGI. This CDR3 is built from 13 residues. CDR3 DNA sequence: TGTGCCAGCAGCCCCGAAAGGAGGAATGAGCAGTTCTTC. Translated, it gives CASSPERRNEQFF.

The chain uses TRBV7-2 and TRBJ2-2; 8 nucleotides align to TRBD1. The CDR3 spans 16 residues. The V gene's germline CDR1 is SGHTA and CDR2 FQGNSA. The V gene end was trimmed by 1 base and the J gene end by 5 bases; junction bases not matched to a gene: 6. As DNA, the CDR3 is TGTGCCAGCAGCTTAGGACAGGGGTTCGGGACCGGGGAGCTGTTTTTT. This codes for CASSLGQGFGTGELFF.

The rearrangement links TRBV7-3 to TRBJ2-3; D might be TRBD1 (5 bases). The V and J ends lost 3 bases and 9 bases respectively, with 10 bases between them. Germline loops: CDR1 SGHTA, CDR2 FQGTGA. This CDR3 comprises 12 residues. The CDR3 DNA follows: TGTGCCAGCAGCTTCGACAGTGGGACGCAGTATTTT. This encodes CASSFDSGTQYF.

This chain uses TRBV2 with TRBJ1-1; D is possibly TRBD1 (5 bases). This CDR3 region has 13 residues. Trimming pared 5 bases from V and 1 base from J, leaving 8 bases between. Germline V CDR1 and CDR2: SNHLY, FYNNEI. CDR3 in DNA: TGTGCCAGCAGTTACACAGGGAACACTGAAGCTTTCTTT. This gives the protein CASSYTGNTEAFF.

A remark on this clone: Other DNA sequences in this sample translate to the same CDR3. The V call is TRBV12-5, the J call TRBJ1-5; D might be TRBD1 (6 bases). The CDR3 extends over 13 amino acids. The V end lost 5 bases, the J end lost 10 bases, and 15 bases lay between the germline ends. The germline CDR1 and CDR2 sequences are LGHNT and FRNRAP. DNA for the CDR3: TGTGCTAGTGGTCGGCGGACAGCGACCCCCCAGCATTTT. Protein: CASGRRTATPQHF. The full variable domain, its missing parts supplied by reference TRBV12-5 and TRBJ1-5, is DARVTQTPRHKVTEMGQEVTMRCQPILGHNTVFWYRQTMMQGLELLAYFRNRAPLDDSGMPKDRFSAEMPDATLATLKIQPSEPRDSAVYFCASGRRTATPQHFGDGTRLSIL.